This T cell receptor (beta chain) stems from a study of CXCR3-negative and CXCR3-positive naive CD8 T cells. Study results and limitations: Memory cells showed distinct TRBV-TRBJ patterns, while the two naive subsets matched. A higher hydrophobicity marked the TRB CDR3s of CXCR3-positive naive cells versus CXCR3-negative naive cells.

The length of the CDR3 is 15 residues. Germline V lookup: CDR1 MNHEY, CDR2 SVGAGI. In the case of this clonotype: What it recognizes is unknown.

Libraries were UMI-labeled 5' RACE TRB cDNA. Using the 5' RACE reads, TCRdb records one entry per CDR3 protein without DNA. The data show some 120,000 distinct CDR3 sequences, and the top ten clones hold around 0.38%. The origin of this receptor is a human donor in good health. Some clones in this sample may be carry-over from other donors' samples. Sample: naive CXCR3+ CD8+ T cells from blood. Subset indicated: CD45RO-CCR7+CD27+CD95- naive CD8+ T cells expressing CXCR3 (TNR3+). The chain uses TRBV6-5 and TRBJ1-1; no DNA is available, so the TRBD1 call from TCRdb remains unchecked. CDR3 residues: CASSTEWGMNTEAFF.